Below, 17 T cell receptor beta chains from the same sample are listed, as sequenced in a study of blood T cell repertoires in COVID-19. TCRdb's table, derived via immunoSEQ multiplex PCR, lists solely in-frame clones and lacks some. The data hold fewer than 250,000 clones, with about 83% observed a single time. The sample taken for sequencing was peripheral blood. The receptors originated from a woman aged 50 to 60 with acute or convalescent COVID-19.

The V gene is TRBV10-3, the J gene TRBJ1-2, with D maybe TRBD1 (5 bases). CDR3 size: 16 residues. Germline loops: CDR1 ENHRY, CDR2 SYGVKD. The V end was cut by 3 bases, the J end by 4 bases, with 18 bases between. CDR3 residues: CAISEPTNTGGYGYTF. The CDR3 nucleotides read TGTGCCATCAGTGAACCGACGAATACCGGGGGCTATGGCTACACCTTC.

V and J are TRBV6-1 and TRBJ2-7; 7 nucleotides align to TRBD1. The CDR3 extends over 15 amino acids. V shed 3 bases and J 3 bases; nucleotides not matched to a gene: 8. Looked up from germline, CDR1 is MNHNS and CDR2 is SASEGT. The CDR3 DNA reads TGTGCCAGCAGTGATGGGACAGCAAGATACTACGAGCAGTACTTC. This codes for CASSDGTARYYEQYF.

The V gene is TRBV3-1 (or the pseudogene TRBV3-2), the J gene TRBJ1-1; D unresolved. This CDR3 has 14 residues. With 4 bases removed from V and 3 bases from J, the gap between germline ends came to 12 bases. Germline V gene lookup returns CDR1 LGHDT and CDR2 YNNKEL (reference sequence). The CDR3 coding sequence is TGTGCCAGCAGCCTACGGTTCGGGTACACTGAAGCTTTCTTT. This codes for CASSLRFGYTEAFF.

The genes are TRBV20-1 and TRBJ1-2; 7 positions match TRBD1. CDR3 length equals 11 residues. Germline loops: CDR1 DFQATT, CDR2 SNEGSKA (reference sequence). V lost 7 bases and J lost 8; bases outside the gene matches: 7. Written as DNA, the CDR3 is TGCAGTGTCTCAAGGGGGCTCGGCTACACCTTC. It translates to CSVSRGLGYTF.

The chain joins TRBV19 to TRBJ2-3; 9 bases match TRBD1. Germline-derived CDR1 and CDR2 are LNHDA and SQIVND (reference sequence). This CDR3 contains 14 residues. The trim removed 4 bases at V and 6 bases at J, leaving 5 bases unmatched. CDR3 region: CASSTYRGPDTQYF. DNA of the CDR3: TGTGCCAGTAGTACCTACAGGGGGCCCGATACGCAGTATTTT.

The V and J genes are TRBV1 and TRBJ2-2; the table's D call TRBD1 went unverified against the DNA. TRBV1 is an annotated pseudogene. The CDR3 runs 20 residues. For the CDR3, the DNA is TGCACCAGCAGCCAAAGGACCCACCCCGGGACAGGGGGCCTCACCGGGGAGCTGTTTTTT. The encoded protein is CTSSQRTHPGTGGLTGELFF.

The rearrangement joins TRBV1 to TRBJ2-5; the D call of TRBD2 is as the table states it, not checked on the DNA. TRBV1 is deemed a pseudogene. There are 19 residues in the CDR3. The CDR3 region has the DNA TGCACCAGCAGACGAACCGGGACTAGCGGGGGGGCCCGGCATGAGACCCAGTACTTC. Translation: CTSRRTGTSGGARHETQYF.

The chain combines TRBV7-6 with TRBJ2-1; 8 nucleotides line up with TRBD2. The CDR3 is made up of 17 amino acids. The V gene's germline CDR1 is SGHVS and CDR2 FNYEAQ. Trimming took 1 base from V and 2 from J; bases not matched to a gene: 7. The CDR3 region is CASSLGLRGATYNEQFF. Here the CDR3 DNA reads TGTGCCAGCAGCTTAGGCTTGCGGGGGGCGACCTACAATGAGCAGTTCTTC.

The chain uses TRBV5-1 and TRBJ2-2, with 7 bases fitting TRBD1. Germline CDR1 is SGHRS and CDR2 is YFSETQ. The CDR3 extends over 14 amino acids. Losses at the gene ends were 3 bases for V and 13 bases for J; bases not matched to a gene: 12. The DNA for the CDR3 is TGCGCCAGCAGCTCCGGGACAGCAGCTTTAAGGCTGTTTTTT. Protein product: CASSSGTAALRLFF.

This clone was seen a handful of times. This chain connects TRBV7-2 to TRBJ1-2, with 7 bases identical to TRBD1. With 4 bases clipped from V and 6 bases from J, the junction kept 8 bases outside the gene matches. This CDR3 has 14 residues. Looked up from germline, CDR1 is SGHTA and CDR2 is FQGNSA. CDR3 residues: CASSSEGTVNGYTF. CDR3 nucleotides: TGTGCCAGCAGCTCCGAGGGGACAGTGAATGGCTACACCTTC.

J is TRBJ2-3 and V is TRBV14; 16 bases fit TRBD2. V trimming: 5 bases; J trimming: 1 base; junction bases outside the gene matches: 6. Germline V lookup: CDR1 SGHDN, CDR2 FVKESK. The CDR3 sequence is 18 residues long. The CDR3 DNA sequence: TGTGCCAGCAGCGGGGGACTAGCGGGAGGGCCTGGCACAGATACGCAGTATTTT. It yields the protein CASSGGLAGGPGTDTQYF.

The gene calls are TRBV3-1 (or the pseudogene TRBV3-2) and TRBJ1-1; 8 bases line up with TRBD1. Germline V lookup: CDR1 LGHDT, CDR2 YNNKEL (reference sequence). The CDR3 sequence is 15 residues long. J gave up 8 bases and V 0 bases, and 8 bases lay outside the gene matches. CDR3 bases: TGTGCCAGCAGCCAAGATATTGGACAGGGAACCGAAGCTTTCTTT. This sequence encodes CASSQDIGQGTEAFF.

V gene TRBV7-2 combines with J gene TRBJ2-5; D is possibly TRBD1 (6 bases). The germline V gene encodes CDR1 SGHTA and CDR2 FQGNSA. V lost 5 bases and J 5 bases, leaving 15 bases between the germline ends. The CDR3 runs 14 residues. The CDR3: CASSPQGPLETQYF. The CDR3 bases are TGTGCCAGCAGCCCTCAGGGGCCTCTGGAGACCCAGTACTTC.

The V and J genes are TRBV3-1 (or the pseudogene TRBV3-2) and TRBJ2-6; no definite D call. This CDR3 is built from 16 residues. V shed 5 bases and J shed 0 bases, with 11 bases lying between them. Germline V lookup: CDR1 LGHDT, CDR2 YNNKEL (reference sequence). The CDR3 nucleotides are TGTGCCAGCAGCTACGTACAGACCTCTGGGGCCAACGTCCTGACTTTC. This sequence encodes CASSYVQTSGANVLTF.

The chain couples TRBV7-2 to TRBJ2-1; 7 positions match TRBD2. The CDR3 totals 16 residues. CDR1 and CDR2 from the germline V gene are SGHTA and FQGNSA. After removal of 5 bases from V and 2 bases from J, the junction contained 9 bases not matched to a gene. CDR3 nucleotides: TGTGCCAGCAGCCCTAGTGGCGGGAGCGCCTACAATGAGCAGTTCTTC. This codes for CASSPSGGSAYNEQFF. Using reference TRBV7-2 and TRBJ2-1 for the parts outside the CDR3, the full variable domain is GAGVSQSPSNKVTEKGKDVELRCDPISGHTALYWYRQSLGQGLEFLIYFQGNSAPDKSGLPSDRFSAERTGGSVSTLTIQRTQQEDSAVYLCASSPSGGSAYNEQFFGPGTRLTVL.

Remarks on this clone: This CDR3 is also generated by other DNA sequences in the sample. The J gene is TRBJ2-2, the V gene TRBV4-1, with D possibly matching TRBD1 (6 bases). This CDR3 is 15 amino acids long. Trimming took off 2 bases at V and 1 base at J, with 8 bases between the two ends. In germline, CDR1 is MGHRA, CDR2 YSYEKL. The CDR3, as DNA: TGCGCCAGCAGCCAAAAGGACAGGAACACCGGGGAGCTGTTTTTT. This codes for CASSQKDRNTGELFF.

In the case of this clone: The junction does not match germline at one end; this may be a read error. The rearrangement uses TRBV3-1 (or the pseudogene TRBV3-2) and TRBJ1-1, with TRBD1 as a possible D gene (5 bases). Germline CDR1 and CDR2: LGHDT and YNNKEL (reference sequence). CDR3 length: 14 residues. DNA for the CDR3: TGTGCCAGCAGCAAAGACTGGGGGGGGACTGAAGCTTTCTTT. It encodes CASSKDWGGTEAFF.